This TCR beta chain was sequenced during a study of T-cell reconstitution after alpha-beta-depleted transplantation in children. This CDR3 has 14 residues. CDR1 is SGHRS and CDR2 is YFSETQ in the germline V gene. With 2 bases removed from V and 0 bases from J, the gap between germline ends came to 9 bases. Comments on this clonotype: Its target is unknown.

TCRbeta library preparation incorporated unique molecular identifiers. Each CDR3 protein is one row after TCRdb ran MiXCR on the PCR reads. The sample lists fewer than 1 million distinct CDR3 sequences; under 20% were seen once. Study findings and constraints: The origin of alpha-beta T cells about two months after transplant was reportedly several hundred expanded graft clones. Hyperexpanded clones declined; after one year, newly produced T cells mostly supplied diversity.

This receptor was obtained from a male patient under 18 who had a stem cell transplant for acute lymphoblastic leukemia, so the T cells may come from the graft donor. This material consisted of PBMCs, mostly from graft donor cells, taken 360 days after TCRalphabeta/CD19-depleted stem cell transplant. The rearrangement uses TRBV5-1 and TRBJ2-7, with D unresolved. This chain's CDR3 is CASSLAFSSYEQYF. CDR3 DNA sequence: TGCGCCAGCAGCTTAGCGTTCAGCTCCTACGAGCAGTACTTC.